Below are 8 T cell receptor beta chains sequenced from a single sample in a study of Ad26.COV2.S vaccination and SARS-CoV-2 variants (TCRdb year 2021). The sample's treatment or condition, from its label and the paper: around 19 received Ad26.COV2.S at low or high dose, single or two shots; roughly five received placebo; per-sample allocation not given. For vaccine and placebo recipients, repertoires were sequenced using samples collected on day 63 after the first injection. The method behind the library was the immunoSEQ multiplex PCR assay. In TCRdb, the immuneACCESS table is reduced to in-frame sequences with V and J assigned. These tables do not hold every clone; where another copy was compared, an unresolved V gene accounts for under half, and the others remain unexplained. This sample is represented by about 400,000 clones; about 88% of them were singletons. The ten top clones hold roughly 3.5% of the sample.

The material was peripheral blood, obtained in a trial of Ad26.COV2.S vaccine versus placebo. The source of these receptors is a person between 18 and 59 years old who received the Ad26.COV2.S COVID-19 vaccine or a placebo.

V is TRBV5-1 and J is TRBJ2-3, with TRBD1 matching over 7 bases. With 4 bases clipped from V and 4 bases from J, the junction kept 9 bases outside the gene matches. The CDR3 extends over 15 amino acids. Per germline, CDR1 SGHRS and CDR2 YFSETQ. The CDR3 bases are TGCGCCAGCAGCCAGAAAGGGGGCGACTCAGATACGCAGTATTTT. The encoded protein is CASSQKGGDSDTQYF.

The chain links TRBV7-2 to TRBJ1-2; D possibly corresponds to TRBD1 (6 bases). Germline CDR1 is SGHTA and CDR2 is FQGNSA. This CDR3 is 13 amino acids long. Trimming removed 5 bases at V and 1 base at J, with 8 bases between. In DNA, the CDR3 is TGTGCCAGCAGCAACAGGGATAACTATGGCTACACCTTC. Its translation is CASSNRDNYGYTF.

The chain uses TRBV6-4 and TRBJ1-3; 7 bases line up with TRBD1. Trimming removed 11 bases from V and 0 bases from J; junction bases left unmatched: 7. The CDR3 has 14 amino acids. Germline CDR1 reads MRHNA; CDR2 reads SNTAGT. CDR3 in DNA: TGTGCCGACACAGGGGACCCCTCTGGAAACACCATATATTTT. Amino acids: CADTGDPSGNTIYF.

This chain uses TRBV6-5 with TRBJ1-3, with D unresolved. CDR1 is MNHEY and CDR2 is SVGAGI in the germline V gene. The CDR3 length is 14 residues. V was cut by 6 bases and J by 0 bases, with 9 bases left in between. The CDR3 DNA sequence: TGTGCCAGCAGGACCGGCGGCTCTGGAAACACCATATATTTT. Amino acid sequence: CASRTGGSGNTIYF.

The chain has TRBV11-2 and TRBJ1-3, with 8 bases lining up with TRBD1. Germline CDR1 and CDR2: SGHAT and FQNNGV. After removal of 3 bases from V and 0 bases from J, the junction contained 7 bases not matched to a gene. The length of the CDR3 is 17 residues. CDR3 amino acids: CASSFSQGQGSGNTIYF. CDR3 sequence (DNA): TGTGCCAGCAGCTTTAGCCAAGGACAGGGCTCTGGAAACACCATATATTTT.

This chain connects TRBV5-4 to TRBJ2-1; TRBD2 matches 8 bases. The CDR3 has 16 residues. Germline-derived CDR1 and CDR2 are SGHNT and YYREEE (reference sequence). V trimming: 4 bases; J trimming: 5 bases; junction bases outside the gene matches: 11. CDR3 region: CASSPYSAGVDNEQFF. CDR3 nucleotide sequence: TGTGCCAGCAGCCCCTACTCAGCGGGGGTGGACAATGAGCAGTTCTTC.

V usage is TRBV7-8 and J usage is TRBJ1-5; perhaps TRBD1 as D (5 bases). Trimming took off 7 bases at V and 7 bases at J, with 20 bases between the two ends. This CDR3 is built from 15 residues. Germline V CDR1 and CDR2: SGHVS, FQNEAQ. The CDR3: CASTKGAGKGQPQHF. The CDR3 bases are TGTGCCAGCACCAAAGGTGCAGGGAAGGGACAGCCCCAGCATTTT.

This clone was detected once. This sequence joins TRBV10-3 and TRBJ1-4; a weak D match, TRBD1 (6 bases). V gave up 0 bases and J gave up 8 bases, with 19 bases separating them. The CDR3 spans 17 residues. Per germline, CDR1 ENHRY and CDR2 SYGVKD. The CDR3 region has the DNA TGTGCCATCAGTGAGTCCTGGGGGCGCCTGATCGGCGAAAAACTGTTTTTT. Translated: CAISESWGRLIGEKLFF.